The sequence of this T cell receptor (beta chain) was determined in a study of human T cells and chemical hapten exposure. Study information: Across its roughly 22 weeks, the study gave patients weekly diphenylcyclopropenone doses to the scalp.

Findings of the study overall: Significantly more large CDR3 similarity clusters arose among expanded TCRs than among controls.

The time point here: patch test 1, 2 weeks after DPC sensitization. This sample's treatment: therapeutic diphenylcyclopropenone sensitization with weekly scalp DPC. Donors, patients with alopecia ranging from 18 to 70 years old and judged suitable for DPC, provided samples. The sample holds many counts of this clonotype. The target antigen is unknown. Per the study methods: Between 23,224 and 690,600 TCRs appeared in each sample, and the median stood at around 92,000. TCRdb re-derived calls from the RACE reads in MiXCR, one entry per CDR3 protein. The V and J calls here are based on TCRdb, not the publication. The repertoire holds approximately 340,000 distinct CDR3 sequences, with under 8% as singletons. This CDR3 spans 15 amino acids. The V end was cut by 3 bases, the J end by 0 bases, with 10 bases between. Per germline, CDR1 WSHSY and CDR2 SAAADI.

The chain joins TRBV10-2 to TRBJ2-3; possibly TRBD2 for D (6 bases). Source: whole blood, taken in connection with sensitization to the hapten diphenylcyclopropenone (DPC). This TCR derives from a woman aged 18-29 years with alopecia areata. Some clones in this sample may be carry-over from other donors' samples. CDR3 nucleotides: TGCGCCAGCAGTGAAGGCGGGGAAAGCACAGATACGCAGTATTTT. Its protein product is CASSEGGESTDTQYF.